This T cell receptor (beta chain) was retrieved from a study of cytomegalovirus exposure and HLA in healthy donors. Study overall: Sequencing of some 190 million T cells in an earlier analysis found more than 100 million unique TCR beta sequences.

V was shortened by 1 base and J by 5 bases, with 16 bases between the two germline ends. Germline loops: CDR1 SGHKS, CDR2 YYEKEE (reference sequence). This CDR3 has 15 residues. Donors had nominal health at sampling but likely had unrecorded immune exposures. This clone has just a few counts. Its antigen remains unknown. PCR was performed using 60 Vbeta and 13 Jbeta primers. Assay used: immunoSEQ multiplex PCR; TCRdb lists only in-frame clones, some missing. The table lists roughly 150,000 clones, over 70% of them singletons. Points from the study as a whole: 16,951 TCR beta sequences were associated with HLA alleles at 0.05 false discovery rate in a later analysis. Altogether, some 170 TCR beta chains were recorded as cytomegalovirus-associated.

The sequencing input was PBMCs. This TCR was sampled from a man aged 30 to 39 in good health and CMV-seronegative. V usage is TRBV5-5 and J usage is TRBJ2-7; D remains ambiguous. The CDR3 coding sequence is TGTGCCAGCAGCTTGTTTTCCGGGTTATCCGACGAGCAGTACTTC. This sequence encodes CASSLFSGLSDEQYF.